Listed here are 31 T cell receptor beta chains from one sample, sequenced in a study of T cell responses to AZD1222 COVID-19 vaccine. TCRdb's copy holds only in-frame clones and misses some; the assay was immunoSEQ multiplex PCR. Of 120,000 or so clones in the sample, about 90% were seen once. The sequencing used peripheral blood, collected on day 0 of AZD1222 vaccination. These receptors originate from an adult in good health.

This rearrangement joins TRBV19 to TRBJ2-2; D possibly uses TRBD1 or TRBD2 (6 bases each). Germline V gives CDR1 LNHDA, CDR2 SQIVND (reference sequence). This CDR3 comprises 16 residues. The V end was cut by 5 bases, the J end by 0 bases, with 13 bases between. CDR3 bases: TGTGCCAGTAGTGGGGGGCTGGGAGCGAACACCGGGGAGCTGTTTTTT. Encoded protein: CASSGGLGANTGELFF.

This rearrangement joins TRBV6-2 or TRBV6-3 to TRBJ1-1; 7 bases map to TRBD1. This CDR3 is 17 amino acids long. Germline-derived CDR1 and CDR2 are MNHEY and SVGEGT. V shed 5 bases, J shed 2 bases, and the junction held 14 bases outside the gene matches. The CDR3 DNA sequence: TGTGCCAGCAGTCCCGGGACAGTTTTGGGCGTAAACACTGAAGCTTTCTTT. It yields the protein CASSPGTVLGVNTEAFF.

J is TRBJ1-6 and V is TRBV7-8; D not certain. This CDR3 region has 14 residues. V shed 1 base and J shed 6 bases, with 7 bases lying between them. The germline V gene has CDR1 SGHVS and CDR2 FQNEAQ. CDR3 sequence reads: CASSLGARNSPLHF. As DNA, the CDR3 is TGTGCCAGCAGCTTAGGGGCCCGTAATTCACCCCTCCACTTT.

A single count supports this clone. The chain uses TRBV28 and TRBJ1-6; D uncertain. The CDR3 length is 11 residues. CDR1 is MDHEN and CDR2 is SYDVKM in the germline V gene. The V and J ends lost 2 bases and 9 bases respectively, with 2 bases between them. This CDR3 reads CASSLGSPLHF. In nucleotides, the CDR3 is TGTGCCAGCAGTTTAGGTTCACCCCTCCACTTT.

This chain uses TRBV5-4 with TRBJ1-1; 9 bases align to TRBD1. The CDR3 is made up of 13 amino acids. Trimming cost V 4 bases and J 6 bases; bases outside gene matches: 4. In germline, CDR1 is SGHNT, CDR2 YYREEE (reference sequence). CDR3 protein: CASSGQGRPEAFF. The CDR3 region has the DNA TGTGCCAGCAGCGGACAGGGGCGGCCTGAAGCTTTCTTT.

The rearrangement links TRBV19 to TRBJ1-2, with 7 bases that match TRBD1. J lost 7 bases, V lost 6 bases, and 8 bases had no gene match. The CDR3 contains 13 residues. In germline, CDR1 is LNHDA, CDR2 SQIVND (reference sequence). CDR3 DNA sequence: TGTGCCAGTAGCCAGACAGGGTCTCGTGGCTACACCTTC. Translated: CASSQTGSRGYTF.

The chain joins TRBV7-9 to TRBJ2-6; D is ambiguous. There are 15 residues in the CDR3. Trimming took 1 base from V and 3 from J, leaving 7 bases between them. Germline values: CDR1 SEHNR, CDR2 FQNEAQ (reference sequence). For the CDR3, the DNA is TGTGCCAGCAGCTTAGAAGGGTTTGGGGCCAACGTCCTGACTTTC. Translation gives CASSLEGFGANVLTF.

The rearrangement uses TRBV2 and TRBJ1-6; D not resolved. Germline lookup yields CDR1 SNHLY and CDR2 FYNNEI. Deletions cut 4 bases from V and 9 bases from J, with 22 bases between. The CDR3 has 17 residues. CDR3 nucleotide sequence: TGTGCCAGCAGTGCCCTTCACGGATCCCCAGAGGGTTCACCCCTCCACTTT. Its protein product is CASSALHGSPEGSPLHF.

This clone was counted between two and nine times. The chain couples TRBV4-2 to TRBJ1-2; maybe TRBD1 (5 bases). The CDR3 contains 14 residues. In germline, CDR1 is LGHNA, CDR2 YNFKEQ. Trimming left V 1 base short and J 8 bases short, with 14 bases between. The DNA of the CDR3 is TGTGCCAGCAGCCAAGTCTCCGGCAGGGAGGGCTACACCTTC. Translation gives CASSQVSGREGYTF.

This clone was seen once. This chain links TRBV6-5 with TRBJ1-1, with 9 bases identical to TRBD1. Germline V lookup: CDR1 MNHEY, CDR2 SVGAGI. The CDR3 has 16 residues. Trimming took 4 bases from V and 2 from J; bases not matched to a gene: 8. The CDR3 reads CASSSGTGLLNTEAFF. CDR3 coding DNA: TGTGCCAGCAGTTCCGGGACAGGGCTTCTCAACACTGAAGCTTTCTTT.

The chain carries TRBV3-1 (or the pseudogene TRBV3-2) and TRBJ1-3; D is perhaps TRBD1 (6 bases). Germline loops: CDR1 LGHDT, CDR2 YNNKEL (reference sequence). Trimming left V 3 bases short and J 4 bases short, with 7 bases between. This CDR3 is 13 amino acids long. The CDR3 loop reads CASSQGGGNTIYF. DNA of the CDR3: TGTGCCAGCAGCCAGGGGGGCGGAAACACCATATATTTT.

The chain combines TRBV11-3 with TRBJ2-7; D is uncertain. This CDR3 has 14 amino acids. V was shortened by 2 bases and J by 2 bases, with 10 bases between the two germline ends. The germline gives CDR1 SGHNT, CDR2 YENEEA. The CDR3 nucleotides read TGTGCCAGCAGCTTACAAGTCCGACCCTACGAGCAGTACTTC. Protein sequence: CASSLQVRPYEQYF.

V gene TRBV7-3 combines with J gene TRBJ1-1, with a weak D call TRBD1 (6 bases). V lost 5 bases, J lost 5 bases, and 12 bases lay in between. The germline V gene encodes CDR1 SGHTA and CDR2 FQGTGA. The CDR3 extends over 13 amino acids. CDR3 sequence: CASSPQGWTEAFF. Here the CDR3 DNA reads TGTGCCAGCAGCCCGCAGGGGTGGACTGAAGCTTTCTTT.

The V and J genes are TRBV6-5 and TRBJ2-2; D is perhaps TRBD1 (6 bases). Between the trimmed V and J ends, which lost 6 bases and 1 base, there was a span of 12 bases. The length of the CDR3 is 15 residues. Germline CDR1 is MNHEY and CDR2 is SVGAGI. CDR3 in DNA: TGTGCCAGCAGGGGACAAGTCTTGAACACCGGGGAGCTGTTTTTT. Protein sequence: CASRGQVLNTGELFF.

J is TRBJ2-2 and V is TRBV11-2; D possibly corresponds to TRBD1 (5 bases). The V and J ends lost 1 base and 0 bases respectively, with 6 bases between them. The CDR3 contains 15 residues. Germline lookup yields CDR1 SGHAT and CDR2 FQNNGV. The CDR3 region is CASSLGQTNTGELFF. CDR3 sequence (DNA): TGTGCCAGCAGCTTAGGACAGACGAACACCGGGGAGCTGTTTTTT.

The chain recombines TRBV10-1 with TRBJ2-3; 8 bases map to TRBD2. J gave up 10 bases and V 3 bases, and 6 bases lay outside the gene matches. CDR3 length: 13 residues. The germline gives CDR1 WNHNN, CDR2 SYGVQD (reference sequence). CDR3 nucleotides: TGCGCCAGCAGTGACTCGGGAGGGAGGGCGCAGTATTTT. It yields the protein CASSDSGGRAQYF.

This chain connects TRBV5-6 to TRBJ1-3; D remains unclear. This CDR3 spans 15 amino acids. Germline CDR1 SGHDT, CDR2 YYEEEE. V was trimmed by 0 bases and J by 0 bases, leaving 7 bases between them. The DNA of the CDR3 is TGTGCCAGCAGCTTGGTCGGATTCTCTGGAAACACCATATATTTT. This translates into CASSLVGFSGNTIYF.

The rearrangement uses TRBV6-5 and TRBJ1-2; a weak D match, TRBD1 (5 bases). The CDR3 totals 14 residues. Germline V lookup: CDR1 MNHEY, CDR2 SVGAGI. V was clipped by 5 bases and J by 6 bases, with 16 bases between them. CDR3 sequence: CASSLRWGEDGYTF. In nucleotides, the CDR3 is TGTGCCAGCAGTCTGCGGTGGGGGGAAGATGGCTACACCTTC.

The V call is TRBV29-1, the J call TRBJ1-3; D is unresolved. The V gene lost 1 base and the J gene lost 4 bases, with 5 bases spanning the gap. The CDR3 has 12 residues. Germline assignment: CDR1 SQVTM and CDR2 ANQGSEA. The DNA of the CDR3 is TGCAGCGTTGAAGGCGGGGGAAACACCATATATTTT. This codes for CSVEGGGNTIYF.

V and J are TRBV6-4 and TRBJ1-6; TRBD1 agrees at 10 bases. The CDR3 has 15 amino acids. Germline loops: CDR1 MRHNA, CDR2 SNTAGT. Germline trimming cut 6 bases from V and 8 bases from J; bases unmatched to any gene: 7. CDR3 DNA: TGTGCCAGCAGGAGCCGACAGGGGGCCGATTCACCCCTCCACTTT. Protein: CASRSRQGADSPLHF.

Concerning this clone itself: An end of the junction differs from the germline gene, which may be a read error. Other DNA sequences within the sample encode an identical CDR3. The V and J genes are TRBV28 and TRBJ1-5; D is unclear. CDR1 and CDR2 from the germline V gene are MDHEN and SYDVKM. There are 14 residues in the CDR3. For the CDR3, the DNA is TGTGCCAGCAGTTTTGGTCCGAGCAATCAGCCTCAGCATTTT. This codes for CASSFGPSNQPQHF.

In its sample, this clone was seen once. The chain links TRBV7-9 to TRBJ2-5; D may correspond to TRBD1 or TRBD2 (6 bases each). The CDR3 has 16 residues. Germline assignment: CDR1 SEHNR and CDR2 FQNEAQ (reference sequence). The ends were cut back, 5 bases at V and 5 bases at J, with 21 bases in the middle. CDR3 DNA: TGTGCCAGCAGCCCGGGGGCCGTGGAGCCCCAGGAGACCCAGTACTTC. Translation: CASSPGAVEPQETQYF.

The chain uses TRBV19 and TRBJ2-4; D is ambiguous. The CDR3 covers 10 residues. V was clipped by 6 bases and J by 8 bases, with 5 bases between them. CDR1 LNHDA and CDR2 SQIVND come from the germline V gene (reference sequence). CDR3 region: CASRGYIQYF. DNA for the CDR3: TGTGCCAGTAGGGGTTACATTCAGTACTTC.

The V and J genes are TRBV7-2 and TRBJ1-6; D gene unclear. In germline, CDR1 is SGHTA, CDR2 FQGNSA. V lost 5 bases and J 8 bases, leaving 10 bases between the germline ends. The CDR3 totals 13 residues. The CDR3 nucleotides are TGTGCCAGCAGCCCGGACTACTATTCACCCCTCCACTTT. Protein sequence: CASSPDYYSPLHF.

J is TRBJ2-1 and V is TRBV24-1; 8 nucleotides match TRBD2. The CDR3 loop spans 15 amino acids. The germline V gene has CDR1 KGHDR and CDR2 SFDVKD. The V and J ends lost 2 bases and 9 bases, in that order; junction bases with no gene match: 8. CDR3: CATSDYLGGGSEQFF. CDR3 bases: TGTGCCACCAGTGATTACCTCGGGGGGGGGAGTGAGCAGTTCTTC.

The chain carries TRBV10-2 and TRBJ2-5; D gene unclear. Germline V gene sequence: CDR1 WSHSY, CDR2 SAAADI. The V end lost 5 bases, the J end lost 3 bases, and 7 bases lay between the germline ends. The CDR3 has 12 amino acids. CDR3 coding DNA: TGCGCCAGCAGTCCGCTAGAAGAGACCCAGTACTTC. It is translated as CASSPLEETQYF.

The V call is TRBV5-4, the J call TRBJ1-2, with D unclear. Trimming stripped 4 bases from V and 3 bases from J, with 10 bases between. The CDR3 sequence is 13 residues long. Looked up from germline, CDR1 is SGHNT and CDR2 is YYREEE (reference sequence). CDR3 DNA sequence: TGTGCCAGCAGCCTAGAGGGATACTATGGCTACACCTTC. Translating gives CASSLEGYYGYTF. The full variable domain, with the rest looked up from reference TRBV5-4 and TRBJ1-2, is ETGVTQSPTHLIKTRGQQVTLRCSSQSGHNTVSWYQQALGQGPQFIFQYYREEENGRGNFPPRFSGLQFPNYSSELNVNALELDDSALYLCASSLEGYYGYTFGSGTRLTVV.

The rearrangement links TRBV28 to TRBJ2-3, with 10 bases matching TRBD2. The V gene's germline CDR1 is MDHEN and CDR2 SYDVKM. The CDR3 loop spans 16 amino acids. Trimming cost V 6 bases and J 1 base; bases outside gene matches: 7. CDR3 amino acids: CASSPLAGVGTDTQYF. The CDR3 DNA follows: TGTGCCAGCAGCCCCCTAGCGGGAGTTGGCACAGATACGCAGTATTTT. Together with reference TRBV28 and TRBJ2-3, the CDR3 gives the full variable domain: DVKVTQSSRYLVKRTGEKVFLECVQDMDHENMFWYRQDPGLGLRLIYFSYDVKMKEKGDIPEGYSVSREKKERFSLILESASTNQTSMYLCASSPLAGVGTDTQYFGPGTRLTVL.

The genes are TRBV6-1 and TRBJ1-6; D not certain. Between the trimmed V and J ends, which lost 1 base and 6 bases, there was a span of 10 bases. Germline CDR1 and CDR2: MNHNS and SASEGT. The CDR3 sequence is 15 residues long. CDR3 loop: CASSEGLGFNSPLHF. CDR3 nucleotides: TGTGCCAGCAGTGAAGGGTTGGGATTTAATTCACCCCTCCACTTT.

V is TRBV21-1 and J is TRBJ1-3. TRBV21-1 is deemed a pseudogene. This CDR3 comprises 16 residues. CDR3 DNA: TGTGCCAGCAGCAAATCGAGCGCGGGAGGGGGAAACACCATATATTTT. Translated, it gives CASSKSSAGGGNTIYF.

This chain connects TRBV11-1 to TRBJ2-1, with 12 bases lining up with TRBD2. This CDR3 comprises 14 residues. Trimming took 8 bases from V and 5 from J; bases not matched to a gene: 4. Germline V gene lookup returns CDR1 SGHAT and CDR2 FQDESV (reference sequence). CDR3 region: CASCRTSGDNEQFF. The CDR3 nucleotides read TGTGCCAGCTGTCGGACTAGCGGGGACAATGAGCAGTTCTTC.